This TCR beta chain was captured by sequencing in a study of blood T cell repertoires in COVID-19 (dated by TCRdb to about 2020). With regard to the full study: The collaborator samples originated in the United States, Italy and Spain and spanned the acute and convalescent phases of COVID-19. Where available, HLA class I and class II types were obtained from metadata supplied by the sample provider rather than from assay-based typing. The repertoires were released in a freely available public database meant as a resource for research on the immune response to SARS-CoV-2. Subjects who had been exposed to COVID-19, were actively infected with it, or had recovered from it provided the deeply sampled blood TCRbeta repertoires that made up the dataset. The samples were drawn from the first 160 participants of the ongoing ImmuneRACE study and from 950 to 1,500 subjects provided by 6 global collaborators. The material from the prospective study consisted of cDNA or gDNA derived from T cells, B-cell-depleted T cells, or PBMCs. Nearly every sample came with metadata listing a de-identified subject ID, COVID-19 status, age in years and sex.

TCRbeta CDR3 regions were amplified from genomic DNA using the immunoSEQ Assay, a bias-controlled multiplex PCR. In the authors' own workflow: Nucleated cell counts per sample were estimated from amplification of reference gene primers within the assay. Sequence reads were collapsed and filtered to measure the absolute abundance of every unique TCRbeta CDR3 rearrangement. For each sample, productive Simpson clonality was calculated as the square root of Simpson's diversity index across productive rearrangements. TCRdb took this table from immuneACCESS and kept in-frame rearrangements with V and J called. Such tables lack part of the clones; where checked against another copy, unresolved V genes explain under half of the gap, and the rest is unexplained. V, J and clone size are those of that table, while D and trimming were read from the DNA. The sample table contains 300,000 to 450,000 clones; only one count was recorded for roughly 85% of them. More than 3% of the sample is in the top ten clones.

Including cysteine and phenylalanine, the CDR3 has 18 amino acids. The only DNA kept is the CDR3, 54 bases in frame from the first base. The germline V gene yields SGHAT for CDR1 and FQNNGV for CDR2. V is clipped by 3 bases and J by 4 bases, and the sequence between their germline boundaries is 21 bases long. Each collaborating institution followed its own protocols to collect whole blood in K2EDTA tubes. For TCRbeta analysis, collaborators shipped samples as frozen whole blood, isolated PBMCs, or DNA extracted from either of those sample types. On this clone itself: Its antigen is currently not known. No per-base quality is available; no much larger clone lies one base away.

Summary of the overall study and its limitations: How much clinical and demographic metadata was included differed by source and by participant, and the metadata was provided uncurated.

The sequence is built from TRBV11-2 and TRBJ2-2; matching of 7 bases hints at TRBD2 as the D gene. The TCR comes from a woman between 18 and 30 years old with acute or convalescent COVID-19. The material sequenced was peripheral blood. The nucleotide sequence reads as follows: TGTGCCAGCAGCTTCTCATCGTTCGGGGGGCAGGGCACCGGGGAGCTGTTTTTT. It encodes CASSFSSFGGQGTGELFF.